These 5 T cell receptor beta chains were sequenced from one sample in a study of blood T cell repertoires in COVID-19. TCRdb keeps only in-frame clones here, not all; method: immunoSEQ multiplex PCR. The sample consists of a few hundred thousand clones, around 91% of them appearing once. The sample was PBMCs or T cells enriched from blood (not recorded which). The source of these receptors is a woman between 35 and 50 years old who had recovered from COVID-19.

The CDR3 coding sequence is TGTGCCAGCAGTTACTACCCCGGGGATTCACCCCTCCACTTT. This translates into CASSYYPGDSPLHF. The gene calls are TRBV6-5 and TRBJ1-6; D call uncertain. The CDR3 consists of 14 residues. The V gene's germline CDR1 is MNHEY and CDR2 SVGAGI. The germline V and J ends were trimmed by 1 base and 8 bases, with 9 bases remaining between them.

Relative to its sample, this clone is medium-sized. The V call is TRBV7-9, the J call TRBJ2-3, with 9 bases matching TRBD2. V gave up 1 base and J gave up 2 bases; unmatched junction bases: 7. The CDR3 has 17 amino acids. Germline-derived CDR1 and CDR2 are SEHNR and FQNEAQ (reference sequence). In DNA form, the CDR3 reads TGTGCCAGCAGCTTAGGGGAGCGGGGGGATTACACAGATACGCAGTATTTT. Protein sequence: CASSLGERGDYTDTQYF.

V usage is TRBV5-6 and J usage is TRBJ2-3; 8 bases are a match to TRBD2. V was pared by 0 bases and J by 4 bases, with 7 bases of the junction left unmatched. CDR3 length equals 16 residues. Germline assignment: CDR1 SGHDT and CDR2 YYEEEE. CDR3: CASSLVSSGRSDTQYF. The CDR3 DNA is TGTGCCAGCAGCTTGGTGTCTAGCGGGCGGTCAGATACGCAGTATTTT. Looking up the rest from reference TRBV5-6 and TRBJ2-3 gives the full variable domain: DAGVTQSPTHLIKTRGQQVTLRCSPKSGHDTVSWYQQALGQGPQFIFQYYEEEERQRGNFPDRFSGHQFPNYSSELNVNALLLGDSALYLCASSLVSSGRSDTQYFGPGTRLTVL.

The chain carries TRBV3-1 (or the pseudogene TRBV3-2) and TRBJ2-3; 9 positions agree with TRBD1. The CDR3 has 16 amino acids. Germline lookup yields CDR1 LGHDT and CDR2 YNNKEL (reference sequence). After removal of 0 bases from V and 5 bases from J, the junction contained 6 bases not matched to a gene. Here the CDR3 DNA reads TGTGCCAGCAGCCAAGAAGTAGGACAGGGGATAGATACGCAGTATTTT. This gives the protein CASSQEVGQGIDTQYF.

The V gene is TRBV12-5, the J gene TRBJ2-1; maybe TRBD2 (6 bases). Germline V lookup: CDR1 LGHNT, CDR2 FRNRAP. The CDR3 is 16 amino acids. Trimming removed 0 bases at V and 0 bases at J, with 9 bases between. CDR3: CASGLVSGSSYNEQFF. DNA for the CDR3: TGTGCTAGTGGTTTGGTTAGCGGCAGCTCCTACAATGAGCAGTTCTTC.